Following are 31 T cell receptor beta chains from one sample sequenced in a study of cytomegalovirus exposure and HLA in healthy donors. The table came from immunoSEQ multiplex PCR; TCRdb's copy has only in-frame clones and leaves some out. This sample has approximately 150,000 clones, with roughly 86% found just once. Sequencing was done on a sample of PBMCs. The origin of the receptors is a man in his late teens or twenties in good health and CMV-seropositive.

This sequence joins TRBV29-1 and TRBJ2-7; TRBD2 aligns across 8 bases. The CDR3 is 13 residues long. The germline V gene has CDR1 SQVTM and CDR2 ANQGSEA. V shed 6 bases, J shed 0 bases, and the junction held 4 bases outside the gene matches. The DNA for the CDR3 is TGCAGCGTGCCCGGGACTAGCTCCTACGAGCAGTACTTC. It is translated as CSVPGTSSYEQYF.

CDR3 loop: CASSNTGLQQPQHF. CDR3 DNA: TGTGCCAGCTCAAATACAGGGCTCCAACAGCCCCAGCATTTT. The V gene is TRBV18, the J gene TRBJ1-5, with D maybe TRBD1 (6 bases). CDR1 and CDR2 from the germline V gene are KGHSH and LQKENI. This CDR3 comprises 14 residues. V was clipped by 5 bases and J by 7 bases, with 15 bases between them.

The chain carries TRBV29-1 and TRBJ1-2, with TRBD1 matching 7 bases. The germline V gene encodes CDR1 SQVTM and CDR2 ANQGSEA. This CDR3 has 13 amino acids. Trimming at V came to 1 base and at J to 2 bases, leaving 1 base not matched to a gene. CDR3 sequence: CSVEGQGNYGYTF. As DNA, the CDR3 is TGCAGCGTTGAAGGACAGGGAAACTATGGCTACACCTTC.

This clone was counted only a few times. J is TRBJ2-2 and V is TRBV5-5; D might be TRBD2 (5 bases). With 0 bases removed from V and 6 bases from J, the gap between germline ends came to 6 bases. The length of the CDR3 is 13 residues. Germline V lookup: CDR1 SGHKS, CDR2 YYEKEE (reference sequence). The CDR3 loop is CASSLARAGELFF. In DNA, the CDR3 is TGTGCCAGCAGCTTGGCGCGGGCCGGGGAGCTGTTTTTT.

The chain uses TRBV5-1 and TRBJ1-1; 9 bases align to TRBD1. Germline loops: CDR1 SGHRS, CDR2 YFSETQ. The CDR3 loop spans 14 amino acids. Germline trimming cut 2 bases from V and 3 bases from J; bases unmatched to any gene: 2. CDR3 sequence (DNA): TGCGCCAGCAGCTTACAGGGGGCGCACACTGAAGCTTTCTTT. It translates to CASSLQGAHTEAFF.

This chain uses TRBV9 with TRBJ2-3; TRBD2 agrees at 11 bases. The CDR3 spans 18 residues. Germline values: CDR1 SGDLS, CDR2 YYNGEE. J lost 2 bases, V lost 0 bases, and 8 bases had no gene match. CDR3 in DNA: TGTGCCAGCAGCGTAGGCACCGTAGCGGGGGGGATCACAGATACGCAGTATTTT. This encodes CASSVGTVAGGITDTQYF.

J is TRBJ1-1 and V is TRBV18; D is ambiguous. CDR1 is KGHSH and CDR2 is LQKENI in the germline V gene. The V end lost 2 bases, the J end lost 4 bases, and 14 bases lay between the germline ends. The CDR3 has 15 residues. This CDR3 is CASSPGEGRGTEAFF. In nucleotides, the CDR3 is TGTGCCAGCTCACCAGGGGAAGGGAGAGGCACTGAAGCTTTCTTT.

This chain uses TRBV2 with TRBJ2-2; D is possibly TRBD2 (6 bases). Germline V gene lookup returns CDR1 SNHLY and CDR2 FYNNEI. The CDR3 has 14 residues. Trimming cost V 8 bases and J 8 bases, with 18 bases left between them. The CDR3 sequence is CASRGGVLGGELFF. CDR3 nucleotides: TGTGCCAGCCGTGGCGGGGTCCTTGGAGGGGAGCTGTTTTTT.

The chain combines TRBV6-1 with TRBJ1-2, with D unresolved. In germline, CDR1 is MNHNS, CDR2 SASEGT. Trimming removed 8 bases at V and 1 base at J, with 5 bases between. The CDR3 spans 11 residues. The CDR3 region is CASAVNYGYTF. For the CDR3, the DNA is TGTGCCAGCGCGGTTAACTATGGCTACACCTTC.

This clone has only a few counts. The V and J genes are TRBV6-4 and TRBJ2-2, with D perhaps matching TRBD2 (6 bases). CDR1 and CDR2 from the germline V gene are MRHNA and SNTAGT. V dropped 4 bases and J dropped 3 bases, with 6 bases sitting between them. The CDR3 runs 13 residues. The CDR3 region has the DNA TGTGCCAGCAGTGCTAGCGACACCGGGGAGCTGTTTTTT. This sequence encodes CASSASDTGELFF.

This sequence joins TRBV14 and TRBJ1-6; D ambiguous. This CDR3 has 15 residues. V was cut by 1 base and J by 4 bases, with 8 bases left in between. CDR1 and CDR2 (germline): SGHDN, FVKESK. CDR3 in amino acids: CASSQGTSYNSPLHF. DNA of the CDR3: TGTGCCAGCAGCCAAGGAACATCTTATAATTCACCCCTCCACTTT.

The chain carries TRBV7-2 and TRBJ1-4; TRBD1 matches at 8 bases. The J segment lost 2 bases and the V segment lost 5 bases, leaving 7 bases of the junction unmatched. Germline V gives CDR1 SGHTA, CDR2 FQGNSA. This CDR3 region has 16 residues. CDR3 in amino acids: CASSTVRGLTNEKLFF. The CDR3 bases are TGTGCCAGCAGCACCGTCAGGGGGCTCACTAATGAAAAACTGTTTTTT.

The genes are TRBV6-4 and TRBJ2-2; 9 bases map to TRBD2. Per the germline V gene, CDR1 is MRHNA and CDR2 is SNTAGT. The CDR3 is made up of 15 amino acids. V was pared by 7 bases and J by 5 bases, with 8 bases of the junction left unmatched. The CDR3 loop reads CASMEEAGGTGELFF. CDR3 in DNA: TGTGCCAGCATGGAGGAAGCGGGGGGTACCGGGGAGCTGTTTTTT.

V usage is TRBV5-1 and J usage is TRBJ1-2, with TRBD1 identical over 9 bases. The germline gives CDR1 SGHRS, CDR2 YFSETQ. CDR3 size: 13 residues. The trim removed 1 base at V and 7 bases at J, leaving 2 bases unmatched. CDR3 sequence reads: CASSLWDRVGYTF. DNA of the CDR3: TGCGCCAGCAGCTTGTGGGACAGGGTTGGCTACACCTTC.

This clone was seen many times. The chain links TRBV4-1 to TRBJ1-1; perhaps TRBD1 as D (5 bases). The CDR3 loop spans 14 amino acids. V lost 11 bases and J lost 1, with 17 bases in between. Germline-derived CDR1 and CDR2 are MGHRA and YSYEKL. The CDR3 here is CASRASHWNTEAFF. In nucleotides, the CDR3 is TGCGCCTCCAGGGCCTCACACTGGAACACTGAAGCTTTCTTT.

The gene calls are TRBV6-6 and TRBJ2-1, with D hard to call. Looked up from germline, CDR1 is MNHNY and CDR2 is SVGAGI (reference sequence). The CDR3 extends over 14 amino acids. The V end lost 2 bases, the J end lost 10 bases, and 15 bases lay between the germline ends. The CDR3 bases are TGTGCCAGCAGTTACGCCGCGGTCGAACACGAGCAGTTCTTC. Residues: CASSYAAVEHEQFF.

The chain is built from TRBV4-1 and TRBJ2-7, with 7 bases lining up with TRBD1. After removal of 3 bases from V and 3 bases from J, the junction contained 11 bases not matched to a gene. Germline lookup yields CDR1 MGHRA and CDR2 YSYEKL. The CDR3 runs 16 residues. This CDR3 reads CASSHSLRDRVYEQYF. The DNA of the CDR3 is TGCGCCAGCAGCCATTCCCTCCGGGACAGAGTCTACGAGCAGTACTTC.

The rearrangement links TRBV7-9 to TRBJ1-6; 7 bases match TRBD1. Germline-derived CDR1 and CDR2 are SEHNR and FQNEAQ (reference sequence). V was clipped by 1 base and J by 5 bases; unmatched bases: 5. The CDR3 extends over 16 amino acids. In DNA, the CDR3 is TGTGCCAGCAGCTTAGACGGGACAGCAAATAATTCACCCCTCCACTTT. It codes for CASSLDGTANNSPLHF.

The rearrangement joins TRBV5-6 to TRBJ1-2; D perhaps matches TRBD1 (6 bases). V lost 0 bases, J lost 8 bases, and 11 bases lay in between. CDR3 length: 13 amino acids. CDR1 and CDR2 from the germline V gene are SGHDT and YYEEEE. The CDR3 spells CASSLALGQGYTF. DNA for the CDR3: TGTGCCAGCAGCTTGGCCCTCGGACAGGGCTACACCTTC.

The chain has TRBV28 and TRBJ1-1, with D maybe TRBD1 (5 bases). V lost 3 bases, J lost 4 bases, and 12 bases lay in between. Germline V gene data show CDR1 as MDHEN and CDR2 as SYDVKM. The CDR3 extends over 14 amino acids. CDR3 amino acids: CASSFRVRGTEAFF. The CDR3 region has the DNA TGTGCCAGCAGTTTCAGGGTTCGAGGCACTGAAGCTTTCTTT. Drawing the rest from reference TRBV28 and TRBJ1-1, the complete variable domain is DVKVTQSSRYLVKRTGEKVFLECVQDMDHENMFWYRQDPGLGLRLIYFSYDVKMKEKGDIPEGYSVSREKKERFSLILESASTNQTSMYLCASSFRVRGTEAFFGQGTRLTVV.

This rearrangement joins TRBV27 to TRBJ2-7; D not certain. Germline CDR1 reads MNHEY; CDR2 reads SMNVEV (reference sequence). V was shortened by 5 bases and J by 0 bases, with 8 bases between the two germline ends. This CDR3 spans 13 amino acids. In DNA, the CDR3 is TGTGCCAGCAGTCAGACATACTCCTACGAGCAGTACTTC. Its translation is CASSQTYSYEQYF.

This rearrangement joins TRBV5-1 to TRBJ2-3, with D uncertain. This CDR3 is built from 14 residues. Germline V CDR1 and CDR2: SGHRS, YFSETQ. Trimming took off 0 bases at V and 4 bases at J, with 9 bases between the two ends. This chain's CDR3 is CASSLAIGADTQYF. The CDR3 DNA reads as TGCGCCAGCAGCTTGGCCATAGGAGCAGATACGCAGTATTTT.

The J gene is TRBJ2-3, the V gene TRBV11-2; D is unresolved. This CDR3 is built from 13 residues. The germline V gene has CDR1 SGHAT and CDR2 FQNNGV. Trimming took 0 bases from V and 5 from J, leaving 6 bases between them. CDR3 in DNA: TGTGCCAGCAGCTTAGATCCGGTAGATACGCAGTATTTT. It yields the protein CASSLDPVDTQYF.

V gene TRBV23-1 combines with J gene TRBJ2-4, with D possibly matching TRBD2 (5 bases). TRBV23-1 is known as an ORF, though its function is uncertain. CDR3 length: 13 residues. V was pared by 5 bases and J by 3 bases, with 8 bases between. DNA of the CDR3: TGCGCCAGCAGTTGGGAGTTCAAAAACATTCAGTACTTC. It is translated as CASSWEFKNIQYF.

CDR3 bases: TGTGCCAGCAGCCTGCGGACTAGCGGGGGTGCGCAGGAGCAGTTCTTC. Translated, it gives CASSLRTSGGAQEQFF. This chain joins TRBV7-2 and TRBJ2-1; TRBD2 matches at 13 bases. The germline V gene encodes CDR1 SGHTA and CDR2 FQGNSA. CDR3 size: 16 residues. V trimming: 5 bases; J trimming: 10 bases; junction bases outside the gene matches: 11.

This chain joins TRBV5-6 and TRBJ1-1, with unresolved D. CDR1 is SGHDT, CDR2 YYEEEE, per germline. V lost 1 base to trimming and J lost 7 bases, with 11 bases between them. This CDR3 contains 13 residues. Here the CDR3 DNA reads TGTGCCAGCAGCTTGTTGGCGGGGAATGAAGCTTTCTTT. Translating gives CASSLLAGNEAFF.

The chain links TRBV7-6 to TRBJ1-5, with TRBD1 as a possible D gene (5 bases). Germline loops: CDR1 SGHVS, CDR2 FNYEAQ. This CDR3 contains 17 residues. Trimming removed 5 bases at V and 6 bases at J, with 23 bases between. CDR3 DNA sequence: TGTGCCAGCAGCCTTAGTTACAGGCGGGGGGGAGGTCAGCCCCAGCATTTT. This gives the protein CASSLSYRRGGGQPQHF.

V usage is TRBV30 and J usage is TRBJ2-2; 9 nucleotides line up with TRBD2. This CDR3 region has 16 residues. V lost 0 bases to trimming and J lost 4 bases; unmatched junction nucleotides: 6. Germline values: CDR1 GTSNPN, CDR2 SVGIG (reference sequence). CDR3 region: CAWSVLGSGGTGELFF. The CDR3 coding sequence is TGTGCCTGGAGTGTACTGGGTAGCGGGGGCACCGGGGAGCTGTTTTTT.

V and J are TRBV28 and TRBJ2-7, with D hard to call. The V end lost 2 bases, the J end lost 7 bases, and 6 bases lay between the germline ends. The CDR3 is made up of 11 amino acids. Germline CDR1 is MDHEN and CDR2 is SYDVKM. DNA for the CDR3: TGTGCCAGCAGTTTAAGGAGAGAGCAGTACTTC. Its protein is CASSLRREQYF.

The chain has TRBV6-1 and TRBJ2-3; 7 positions agree with TRBD2. Germline lookup yields CDR1 MNHNS and CDR2 SASEGT. This CDR3 spans 13 amino acids. V shed 7 bases and J 8 bases; nucleotides not matched to a gene: 9. This CDR3 is CASITLGGGTQYF. CDR3 in DNA: TGTGCCAGCATCACCTTGGGGGGGGGTACGCAGTATTTT.

The rearrangement links TRBV7-9 to TRBJ2-7; TRBD1 might be the D (6 bases). V lost 5 bases and J lost 1, with 12 bases in between. Germline CDR1 SEHNR, CDR2 FQNEAQ (reference sequence). CDR3 length: 14 residues. The CDR3 bases are TGTGCCAGCAGCCCTCCGACAGGATCCTACGAGCAGTACTTC. This gives the protein CASSPPTGSYEQYF.